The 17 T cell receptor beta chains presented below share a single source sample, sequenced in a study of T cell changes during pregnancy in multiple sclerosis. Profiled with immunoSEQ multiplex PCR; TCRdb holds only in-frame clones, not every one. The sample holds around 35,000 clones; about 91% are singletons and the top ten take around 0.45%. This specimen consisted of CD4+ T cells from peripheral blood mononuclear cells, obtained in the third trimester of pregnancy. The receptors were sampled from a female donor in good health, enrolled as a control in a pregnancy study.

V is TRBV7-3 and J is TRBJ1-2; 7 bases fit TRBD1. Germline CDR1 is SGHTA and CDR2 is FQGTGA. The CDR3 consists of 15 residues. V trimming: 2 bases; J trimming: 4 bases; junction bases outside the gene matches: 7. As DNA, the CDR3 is TGTGCCAGCAGCTTAGGGTCGACAGGGCCCTATGGCTACACCTTC. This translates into CASSLGSTGPYGYTF.

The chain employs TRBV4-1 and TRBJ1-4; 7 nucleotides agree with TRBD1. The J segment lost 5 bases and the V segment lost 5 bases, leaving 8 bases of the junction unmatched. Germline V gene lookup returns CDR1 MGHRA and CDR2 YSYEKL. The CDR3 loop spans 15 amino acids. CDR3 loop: CASSLEGARNEKLFF. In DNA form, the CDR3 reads TGCGCCAGCAGCTTAGAGGGGGCCAGGAATGAAAAACTGTTTTTT.

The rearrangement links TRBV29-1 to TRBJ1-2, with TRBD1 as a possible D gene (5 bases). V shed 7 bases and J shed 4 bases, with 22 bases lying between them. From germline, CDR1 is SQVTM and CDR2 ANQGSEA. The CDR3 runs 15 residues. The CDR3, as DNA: TGCAGCGCTGTTGGGGAGGGGCGTAACACCTATGGCTACACCTTC. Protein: CSAVGEGRNTYGYTF.

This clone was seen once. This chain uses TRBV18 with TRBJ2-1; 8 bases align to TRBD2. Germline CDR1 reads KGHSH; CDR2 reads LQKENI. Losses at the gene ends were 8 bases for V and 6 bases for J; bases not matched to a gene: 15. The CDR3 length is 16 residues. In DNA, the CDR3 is TGTGCCAGCCTGCCGGGTTCGGCGGGGGGCTTCAATGAGCAGTTCTTC. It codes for CASLPGSAGGFNEQFF.

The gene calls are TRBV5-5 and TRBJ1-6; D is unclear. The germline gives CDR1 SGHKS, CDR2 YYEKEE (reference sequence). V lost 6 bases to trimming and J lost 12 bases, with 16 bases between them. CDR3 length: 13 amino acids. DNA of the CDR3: TGTGCCAGCAACATACCCCCGGGGTTACCCCTCCACTTT. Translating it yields CASNIPPGLPLHF.

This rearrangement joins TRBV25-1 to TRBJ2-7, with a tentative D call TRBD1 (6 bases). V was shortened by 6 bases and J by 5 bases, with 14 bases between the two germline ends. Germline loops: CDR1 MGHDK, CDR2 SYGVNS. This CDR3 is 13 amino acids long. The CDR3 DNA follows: TGTGCCAGCAGCAGGGGAGCTCGGAACGAGCAGTACTTC. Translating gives CASSRGARNEQYF.

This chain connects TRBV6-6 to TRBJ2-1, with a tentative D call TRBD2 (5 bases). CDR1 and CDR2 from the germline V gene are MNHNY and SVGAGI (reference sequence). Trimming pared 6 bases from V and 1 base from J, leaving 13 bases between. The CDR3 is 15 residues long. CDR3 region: CASRPPGNSYNEQFF. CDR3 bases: TGTGCCAGCAGACCCCCGGGGAATTCCTACAATGAGCAGTTCTTC.

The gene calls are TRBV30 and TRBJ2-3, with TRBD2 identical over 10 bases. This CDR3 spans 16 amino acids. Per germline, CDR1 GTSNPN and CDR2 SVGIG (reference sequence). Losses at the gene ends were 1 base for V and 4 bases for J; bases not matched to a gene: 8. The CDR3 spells CAWSALAGGRADTQYF. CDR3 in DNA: TGTGCCTGGAGTGCCTTAGCGGGGGGCAGGGCAGATACGCAGTATTTT.

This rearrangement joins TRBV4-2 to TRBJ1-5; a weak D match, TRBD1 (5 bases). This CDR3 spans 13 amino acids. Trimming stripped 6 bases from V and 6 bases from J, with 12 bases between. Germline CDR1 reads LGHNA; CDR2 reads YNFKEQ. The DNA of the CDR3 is TGTGCCAGCAGAGAGAGCGGGGCTCAGCCCCAGCATTTT. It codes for CASRESGAQPQHF.

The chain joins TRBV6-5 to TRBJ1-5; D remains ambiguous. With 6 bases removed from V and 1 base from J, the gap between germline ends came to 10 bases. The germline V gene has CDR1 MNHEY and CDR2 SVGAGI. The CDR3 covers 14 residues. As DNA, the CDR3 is TGTGCCAGCAGGACCAGCGGAAGCAATCAGCCCCAGCATTTT. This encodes CASRTSGSNQPQHF.

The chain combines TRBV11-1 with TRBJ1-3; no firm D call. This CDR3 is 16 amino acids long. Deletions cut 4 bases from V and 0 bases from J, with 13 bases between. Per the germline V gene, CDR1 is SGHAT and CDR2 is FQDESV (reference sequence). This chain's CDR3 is CASSSRGSFSGNTIYF. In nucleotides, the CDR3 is TGTGCCAGCAGCTCCCGCGGGAGCTTCTCTGGAAACACCATATATTTT.

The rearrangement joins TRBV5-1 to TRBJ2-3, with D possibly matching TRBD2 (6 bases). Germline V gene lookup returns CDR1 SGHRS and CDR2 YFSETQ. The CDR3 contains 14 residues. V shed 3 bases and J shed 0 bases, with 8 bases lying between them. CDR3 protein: CASSSGTSTDTQYF. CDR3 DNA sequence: TGCGCCAGCAGCTCCGGGACTAGCACAGATACGCAGTATTTT. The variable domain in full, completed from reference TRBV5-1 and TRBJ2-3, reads KAGVTQTPRYLIKTRGQQVTLSCSPISGHRSVSWYQQTPGQGLQFLFEYFSETQRNKGNFPGRFSGRQFSNSRSEMNVSTLELGDSALYLCASSSGTSTDTQYFGPGTRLTVL.

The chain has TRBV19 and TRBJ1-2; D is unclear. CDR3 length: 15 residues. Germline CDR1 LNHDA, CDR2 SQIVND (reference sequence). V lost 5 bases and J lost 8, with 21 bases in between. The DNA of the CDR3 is TGTGCCAGTAGTTCCTCGCTGACCGTAACCGGGGGCTACACCTTC. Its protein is CASSSSLTVTGGYTF.

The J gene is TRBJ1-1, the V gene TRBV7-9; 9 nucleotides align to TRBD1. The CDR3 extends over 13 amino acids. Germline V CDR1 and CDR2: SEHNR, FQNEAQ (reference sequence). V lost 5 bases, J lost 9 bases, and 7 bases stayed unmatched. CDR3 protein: CASSARDRAQAFF. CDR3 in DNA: TGTGCCAGCAGCGCCAGGGACAGGGCCCAAGCTTTCTTT.

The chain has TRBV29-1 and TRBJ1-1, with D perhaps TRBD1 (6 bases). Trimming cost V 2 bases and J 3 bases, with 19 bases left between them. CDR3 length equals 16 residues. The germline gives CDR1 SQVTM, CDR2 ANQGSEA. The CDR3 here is CSVETGLRGKDTEAFF. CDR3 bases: TGCAGCGTTGAAACAGGGTTGAGGGGAAAGGACACTGAAGCTTTCTTT. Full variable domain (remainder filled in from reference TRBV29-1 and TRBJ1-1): SAVISQKPSRDICQRGTSLTIQCQVDSQVTMMFWYRQQPGQSLTLIATANQGSEATYESGFVIDKFPISRPNLTFSTLTVSNMSPEDSSIYLCSVETGLRGKDTEAFFGQGTRLTVV.

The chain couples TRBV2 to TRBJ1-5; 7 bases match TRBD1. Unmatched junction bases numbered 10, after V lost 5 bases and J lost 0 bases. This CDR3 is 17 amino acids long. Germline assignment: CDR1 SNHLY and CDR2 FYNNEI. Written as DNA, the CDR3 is TGTGCCAGCAGTCTCAGGGGGTCCCTATATAGCAATCAGCCCCAGCATTTT. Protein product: CASSLRGSLYSNQPQHF.

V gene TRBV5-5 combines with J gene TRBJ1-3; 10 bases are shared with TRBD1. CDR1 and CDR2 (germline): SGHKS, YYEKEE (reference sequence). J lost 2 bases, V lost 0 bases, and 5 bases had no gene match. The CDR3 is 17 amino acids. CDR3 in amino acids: CASSLGGQGMAGNTIYF. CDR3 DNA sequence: TGTGCCAGCAGCTTGGGGGGACAGGGGATGGCTGGAAACACCATATATTTT.